This passage covers 2 T cell receptor beta chains from one sample sequenced in a study of CD8+ T cells in alopecia areata. RNA extraction and reverse transcription yielded cDNA as sequencing template. The protocol was immunoSEQ multiplex PCR, while the TCRdb copy is restricted to in-frame clones and leaves out a portion. Counted here are roughly 110,000 clones, over 80% occurring once; the ten biggest clones make up under 25%. Treatment in this sample: oral pan-JAK inhibitor, 5-10 mg twice daily. Sample: CD8+ T cells sorted from blood, taken at week 24, from a patient treated with tofacitinib. These receptors were collected from a human donor with alopecia areata.

The J gene is TRBJ2-3, the V gene TRBV5-6; TRBD2 might be the D (5 bases). Trimming pared 1 base from V and 0 bases from J, leaving 12 bases between. CDR1 SGHDT and CDR2 YYEEEE come from the germline V gene. This CDR3 has 16 residues. The CDR3 region is CASSLRGGLSTDTQYF. CDR3 in DNA: TGTGCCAGCAGCTTGCGTGGCGGGTTGAGCACAGATACGCAGTATTTT.

CDR3 residues: CASSQRTGNQPQHF. The CDR3 DNA follows: TGCGCCAGCAGCCAAAGAACAGGGAATCAGCCCCAGCATTTT. This chain connects TRBV4-1 to TRBJ1-5, with D tentatively TRBD1 (6 bases). This CDR3 spans 14 amino acids. Germline values: CDR1 MGHRA, CDR2 YSYEKL. V was shortened by 2 bases and J by 4 bases, with 9 bases between the two germline ends.